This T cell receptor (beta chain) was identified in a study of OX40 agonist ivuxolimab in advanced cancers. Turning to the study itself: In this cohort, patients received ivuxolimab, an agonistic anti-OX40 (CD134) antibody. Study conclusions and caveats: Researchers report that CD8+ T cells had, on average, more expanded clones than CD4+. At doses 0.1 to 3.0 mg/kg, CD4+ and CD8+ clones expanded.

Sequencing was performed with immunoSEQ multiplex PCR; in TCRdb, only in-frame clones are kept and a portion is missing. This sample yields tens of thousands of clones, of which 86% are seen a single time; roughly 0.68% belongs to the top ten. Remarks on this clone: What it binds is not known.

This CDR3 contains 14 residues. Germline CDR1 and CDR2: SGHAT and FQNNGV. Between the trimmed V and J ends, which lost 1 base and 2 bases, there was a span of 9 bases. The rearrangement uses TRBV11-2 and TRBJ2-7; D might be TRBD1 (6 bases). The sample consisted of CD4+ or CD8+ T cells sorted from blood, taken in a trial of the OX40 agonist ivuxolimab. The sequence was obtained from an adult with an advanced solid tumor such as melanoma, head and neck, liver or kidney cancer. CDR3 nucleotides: TGTGCCAGCAGCTTAGTACAGGGACCCTACGAGCAGTACTTC. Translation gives CASSLVQGPYEQYF.